Sequencing of this TCR beta chain was carried out in a study of shared clonotypes between healthy human individuals. Germline V lookup: CDR1 SGHAT, CDR2 FQNNGV. The V end was cut by 2 bases, the J end by 5 bases, with 12 bases between. This CDR3 has 14 residues. Assay runs were performed at deep level. Each subset's genomic DNA was shared equally among a number of immunoSEQ plates. The method was immunoSEQ multiplex PCR; TCRdb's version includes in-frame clones alone and lacks a portion of them. The sample contains some 530,000 clones, approximately 82% of which appear only once. The receptor's source is a woman in her thirties or forties in good health. Some clones in this sample may be carry-over from other donors' samples. The sequencing sample was made of PBMCs. V gene TRBV11-2 combines with J gene TRBJ1-1; D ambiguous. The CDR3 reads CASSLNARQTEAFF. For the CDR3, the DNA is TGTGCCAGCAGCTTAAATGCGAGGCAGACTGAAGCTTTCTTT.